This paragraph covers one TCR beta chain sequence. The data belong to a study of blood T cell repertoires in COVID-19. Repertoires were generated with immunoSEQ multiplex PCR, while TCRdb's copy carries only in-frame clones and drops some. Here the sample spans around 140,000 clones, around nine tenths being singletons. This CDR3 is built from 13 residues. Looked up from germline, CDR1 is GTSNPN and CDR2 is SVGIG (reference sequence). Trimming took 0 bases from V and 13 from J; bases not matched to a gene: 7. The sequence derives from a woman aged 45-65 years with active or convalescent COVID-19. The V and J genes are TRBV30 and TRBJ2-4, with 9 bases fitting TRBD2. The sequencing sample was made of peripheral blood. CDR3 loop: CAWSVSTSGPQYF. DNA of the CDR3: TGTGCCTGGAGTGTTTCGACTAGCGGACCGCAGTACTTC.